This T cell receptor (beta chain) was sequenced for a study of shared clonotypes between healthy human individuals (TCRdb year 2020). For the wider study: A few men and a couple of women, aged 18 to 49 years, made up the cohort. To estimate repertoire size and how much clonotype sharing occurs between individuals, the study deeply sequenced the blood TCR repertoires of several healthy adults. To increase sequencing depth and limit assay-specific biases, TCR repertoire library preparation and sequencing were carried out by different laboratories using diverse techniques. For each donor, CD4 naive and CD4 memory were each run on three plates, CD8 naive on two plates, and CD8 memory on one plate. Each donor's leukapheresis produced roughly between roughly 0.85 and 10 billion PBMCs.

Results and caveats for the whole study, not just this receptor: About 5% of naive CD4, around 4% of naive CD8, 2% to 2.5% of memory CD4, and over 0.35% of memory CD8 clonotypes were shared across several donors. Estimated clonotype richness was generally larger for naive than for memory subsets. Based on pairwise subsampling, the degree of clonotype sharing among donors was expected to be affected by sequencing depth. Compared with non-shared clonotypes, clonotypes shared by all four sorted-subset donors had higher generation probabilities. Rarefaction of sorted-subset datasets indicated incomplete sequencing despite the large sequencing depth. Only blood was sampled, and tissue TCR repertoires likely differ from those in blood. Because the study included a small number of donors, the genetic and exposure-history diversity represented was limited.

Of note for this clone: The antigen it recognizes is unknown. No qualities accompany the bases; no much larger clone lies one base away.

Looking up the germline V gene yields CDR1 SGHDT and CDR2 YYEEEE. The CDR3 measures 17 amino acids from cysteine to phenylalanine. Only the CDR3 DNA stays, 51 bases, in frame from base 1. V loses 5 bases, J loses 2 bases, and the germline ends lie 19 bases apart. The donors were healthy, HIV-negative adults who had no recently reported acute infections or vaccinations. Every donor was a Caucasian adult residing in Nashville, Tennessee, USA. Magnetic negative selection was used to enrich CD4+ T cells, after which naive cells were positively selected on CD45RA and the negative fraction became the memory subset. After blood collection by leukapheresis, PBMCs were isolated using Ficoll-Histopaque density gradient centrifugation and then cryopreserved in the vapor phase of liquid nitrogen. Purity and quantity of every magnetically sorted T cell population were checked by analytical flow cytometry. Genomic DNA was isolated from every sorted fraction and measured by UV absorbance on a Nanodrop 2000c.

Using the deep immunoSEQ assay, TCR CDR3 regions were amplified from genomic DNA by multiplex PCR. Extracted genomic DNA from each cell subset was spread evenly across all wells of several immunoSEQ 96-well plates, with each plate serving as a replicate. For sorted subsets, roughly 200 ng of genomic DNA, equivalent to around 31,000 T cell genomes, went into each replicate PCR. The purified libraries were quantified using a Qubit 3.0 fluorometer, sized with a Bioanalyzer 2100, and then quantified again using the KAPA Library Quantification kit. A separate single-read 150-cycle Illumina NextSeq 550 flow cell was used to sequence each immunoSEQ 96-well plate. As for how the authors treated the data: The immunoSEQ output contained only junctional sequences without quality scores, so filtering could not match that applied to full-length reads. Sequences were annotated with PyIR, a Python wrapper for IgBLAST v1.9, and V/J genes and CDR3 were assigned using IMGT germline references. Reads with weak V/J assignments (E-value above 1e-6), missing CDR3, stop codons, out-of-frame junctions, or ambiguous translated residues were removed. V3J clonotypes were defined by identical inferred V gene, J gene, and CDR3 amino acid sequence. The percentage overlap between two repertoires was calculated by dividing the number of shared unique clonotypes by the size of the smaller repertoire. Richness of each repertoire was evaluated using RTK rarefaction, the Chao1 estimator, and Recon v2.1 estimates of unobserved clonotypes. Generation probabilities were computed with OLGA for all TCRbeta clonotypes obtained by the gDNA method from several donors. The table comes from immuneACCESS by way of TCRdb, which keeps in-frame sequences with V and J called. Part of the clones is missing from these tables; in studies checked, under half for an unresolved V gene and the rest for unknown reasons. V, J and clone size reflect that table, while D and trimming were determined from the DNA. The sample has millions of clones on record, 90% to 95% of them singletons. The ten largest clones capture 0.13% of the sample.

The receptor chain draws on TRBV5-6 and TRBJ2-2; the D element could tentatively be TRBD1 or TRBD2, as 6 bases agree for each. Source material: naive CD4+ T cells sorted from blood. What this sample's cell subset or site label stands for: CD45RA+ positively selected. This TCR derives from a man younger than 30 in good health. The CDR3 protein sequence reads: CASSTHPGARNTGELFF. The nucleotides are TGTGCCAGCAGTACTCATCCGGGGGCCCGAAACACCGGGGAGCTGTTTTTT.